This T cell receptor (beta chain) is from a study of CD8+ T cells in alopecia areata listed by TCRdb under 2018. Regarding the complete study: The treated patients, all with moderate-to-severe alopecia areata, were enrolled in an open-label pilot trial of oral tofacitinib given at 5 to 10 mg twice daily. Scalp tissue and sorted CD4+ and CD8+ peripheral blood T cells from patchy and totalis/universalis alopecia areata patients and from healthy controls were covered by human TCRbeta sequencing. RNA was extracted with the PAXgene miRNA kit for fixed scalp, the miRNeasy kit for PBMCs, and the RNeasy kit for mouse skin. Amplification of TCRbeta CDR3 regions was done by immunoSEQ multiplex PCR using 35 Vbeta forward primers and 13 Jbeta reverse primers. Patients on tofacitinib were biopsied at baseline and after 4 and 24 weeks of treatment, and several of the patients also had a later scalp biopsy. Clonality in the scalp was compared among normal scalp (n=4), patchy alopecia areata scalp (n=8), and alopecia totalis/universalis scalp (n=8). Tofacitinib was administered for 6 to 18 months, and 6 months of follow-up off drug were then conducted to assess delayed response and recurrence. To study T cell clonal expansion in alopecia areata, the researchers applied high-throughput TCRbeta sequencing to both the C3H/HeJ mouse model and human patients. Results the study describes overall, beyond this receptor: Unlike mouse skin, where gammadelta T cells dominate, normal human skin contains resident alphabeta T cells that get sequenced too, which complicates analysis of the scalp TCR repertoire. Compared with mice, TCR sequences shared between patients were less clear, possibly partly because of HLA diversity across the patient population. Compared with normal scalp, lesional scalp, particularly in alopecia totalis/universalis, had higher clonality and more expanded CD8+ clones, which suggests antigenic drive.

In light of the paper, this sample's time point label describes: baseline before oral tofacitinib. Lesional scalp punch biopsies and peripheral blood were collected from alopecia areata patients. PBMCs were isolated by density centrifugation and stained for CD3, CD4 and CD8, after which CD4+ and CD8+ T cells were sorted on a FACSAria. Receptor libraries were prepared by the immunoSEQ multiplex PCR assay. To provide template for TCR sequencing, every sample had RNA extracted and reverse transcribed into cDNA. First-strand cDNA was synthesized with SuperScript III using a 2:1 mix of oligo-dT and random hexamers. A synthetic immune receptor repertoire was used to assess amplification bias, and residual bias was removed computationally. The authors processed their data as follows. After raw reads were preprocessed to remove errors, the CDR3 was defined following IMGT conventions as running from the conserved cysteine to phenylalanine. To get clonality, Shannon entropy was normalized by log2 of the number of productive unique TCRs and the result was subtracted from 1. Scalp TCRbeta sequences were cross-referenced with sorted blood CD4 and CD8 repertoires so that the CD4 or CD8 identity of scalp clones could be inferred. The source is immuneACCESS, and TCRdb retained only in-frame sequences with V and J called. Part of the clones is not carried over; for the studies checked, unresolved V genes explain less than half of this, and the remainder is unexplained. V, J and clone size derive from that table, while D and trimming were established from the DNA sequence. Recorded for this sample are 150,000 or so clones; around 86% of them occurred a single time. Of the sample, approximately 15% falls within the top ten clones.

Notes on this clone: The antigen it recognizes is unknown. Base qualities are not at hand, and no much larger clone is one base apart.

The starting material was CD8+ T cells sorted from blood, obtained at week 0. The TCR was taken from a human donor with alopecia areata.

The DNA sequence is given as TGTGCCAGCTTAAAAGGCGGGTCCCAAGAGACCCAGTACTTC. Translation gives CASLKGGSQETQYF. Recombination connected TRBV2 to TRBJ2-5, with TRBD2 as a weak D call on 5 bases. The junction shows trimming of 8 bases on V and 1 base on J, plus 14 bases between the germline ends. In the germline V gene, CDR1 corresponds to SNHLY and CDR2 to FYNNEI. The CDR3 numbers 14 residues from cysteine through phenylalanine. This entry keeps only the CDR3 DNA: 42 bases, framed from base 1.